The 14 T cell receptor beta chains presented below share a single source sample, sequenced in a study of CD8 T cells in Susac syndrome. Reverse transcription of roughly 0.45 to 1 ug RNA used random hexamers. One entry per CDR3 protein results from TCRdb running MiXCR on the immunoSEQ multiplex PCR reads. The sample contains fewer than 150,000 distinct CDR3 sequences, 94% of which appear only once. Sequenced material: CD8+ T cells from PBMCs. The receptor source for this set is a human donor in good health.

The CDR3 DNA follows: TGTGCCAGCAGCTCAGCGAGAAGCTCCTACAATGAGCAGTTCTTC. Translation gives CASSSARSSYNEQFF. The rearrangement joins TRBV7-2 to TRBJ2-1, with no clear D. V shed 4 bases and J shed 0 bases, with 10 bases lying between them. This CDR3 region has 15 residues. In germline, CDR1 is SGHTA, CDR2 FQGNSA.

The chain is built from TRBV20-1 and TRBJ2-1, with 9 nucleotides matching TRBD2. From germline, CDR1 is DFQATT and CDR2 SNEGSKA (reference sequence). The CDR3 extends over 17 amino acids. V lost 0 bases to trimming and J lost 12 bases; unmatched junction nucleotides: 18. The DNA of the CDR3 is TGCAGTGCTAGAGATGTTAGTTTGGCGGGAGGGAGTGGGGGGCAGTTCTTC. It translates to CSARDVSLAGGSGGQFF.

This clonotype was counted only a few times. V gene TRBV27 combines with J gene TRBJ2-7; D possibly uses TRBD1 or TRBD2 (5 bases each). V lost 4 bases, J lost 6 bases, and 16 bases lay in between. The CDR3 contains 14 residues. Germline-derived CDR1 and CDR2 are MNHEY and SMNVEV (reference sequence). CDR3 loop: CASSSRVDGGEQYF. CDR3 nucleotide sequence: TGTGCCAGCAGTTCCAGGGTGGACGGAGGCGAGCAGTACTTC.

The rearrangement joins TRBV7-2 to TRBJ2-7; D is unclear. The CDR3 is 13 residues long. The V end lost 5 bases, the J end lost 3 bases, and 11 bases lay between the germline ends. Germline V gives CDR1 SGHTA, CDR2 FQGNSA. The chain's CDR3 is CASSQTFNYEQYF. In DNA form, the CDR3 reads TGTGCCAGCAGCCAGACGTTTAACTACGAGCAGTACTTC.

The genes are TRBV29-1 and TRBJ2-1; 10 nucleotides align to TRBD2. V lost 4 bases and J lost 12; bases outside the gene matches: 12. CDR1 is SQVTM and CDR2 is ANQGSEA in the germline V gene. The CDR3 sequence is 14 residues long. The CDR3 nucleotides are TGCAGCGTTGTGCTAGCGGGAGCGGCGTATGCGCAGTTCTTC. As protein: CSVVLAGAAYAQFF.

The J gene is TRBJ2-2, the V gene TRBV9, with D uncertain. V was pared by 7 bases and J by 7 bases, with 11 bases between. This CDR3 spans 12 amino acids. Germline CDR1 is SGDLS and CDR2 is YYNGEE. The CDR3: CASQQANGELFF. The CDR3, as DNA: TGTGCCAGCCAACAAGCCAACGGGGAGCTGTTTTTT.

This chain connects TRBV12-3 or TRBV12-4 to TRBJ2-5; D call uncertain. The CDR3 runs to 11 residues. Deletions cut 5 bases from V and 0 bases from J, with 1 base between. This chain's CDR3 is CASSDQETQYF. CDR3 coding DNA: TGTGCCAGCAGTGACCAAGAGACCCAGTACTTC.

V gene TRBV6-6 combines with J gene TRBJ1-1; TRBD1 aligns across 7 bases. Germline CDR1 MNHNY, CDR2 SVGAGI (reference sequence). This CDR3 spans 14 amino acids. V lost 7 bases to trimming and J lost 5 bases; unmatched junction nucleotides: 10. The CDR3 DNA follows: TGTGCCAGCACCCCGCCAGGGGGACTTACTGAAGCTTTCTTT. This translates into CASTPPGGLTEAFF.

CDR3 in DNA: TGTGCCAGCAGCCCCCGACTAGATACGCAGTATTTT. Its protein product is CASSPRLDTQYF. The chain links TRBV11-2 to TRBJ2-3; D not resolved. Per germline, CDR1 SGHAT and CDR2 FQNNGV. V lost 5 bases and J lost 5, with 8 bases in between. This CDR3 is 12 amino acids long.

The chain uses TRBV7-9 and TRBJ2-1; 10 bases fit TRBD2. This CDR3 region has 16 residues. The J segment lost 2 bases and the V segment lost 5 bases, leaving 6 bases of the junction unmatched. Germline CDR1 SEHNR, CDR2 FQNEAQ (reference sequence). CDR3 in amino acids: CASSHPLAGAYNEQFF. CDR3 nucleotide sequence: TGTGCCAGCAGCCACCCCCTAGCGGGAGCCTACAATGAGCAGTTCTTC.

V gene TRBV2 combines with J gene TRBJ2-6; D is undetermined. The germline CDR1 and CDR2 sequences are SNHLY and FYNNEI. V shed 7 bases and J shed 1 base, with 14 bases lying between them. The length of the CDR3 is 16 residues. The CDR3 coding sequence is TGTGCCAGCACCGAGGACGGGTCTTCTGGGGCCAACGTCCTGACTTTC. It is translated as CASTEDGSSGANVLTF.

The V call is TRBV29-1, the J call TRBJ2-1; the match to TRBD2 covers 10 bases. This CDR3 has 15 amino acids. The ends lost 2 bases at V and 6 bases at J; junction bases unmatched: 7. CDR1 and CDR2 (germline): SQVTM, ANQGSEA. CDR3 sequence reads: CSVEFTSGIVNEQFF. The DNA of the CDR3 is TGCAGCGTTGAATTCACTAGCGGGATTGTCAATGAGCAGTTCTTC.

This clonotype showed up just once. The rearrangement uses TRBV7-9 and TRBJ2-5; 10 bases fit TRBD1. Germline V gives CDR1 SEHNR, CDR2 FQNEAQ (reference sequence). The J segment lost 2 bases and the V segment lost 5 bases, leaving 5 bases of the junction unmatched. The CDR3 has 15 amino acids. In DNA form, the CDR3 reads TGTGCCAGCAGCGGGCGGACAGGGGGTCAAGAGACCCAGTACTTC. It translates to CASSGRTGGQETQYF.

This clonotype was observed a single time. This chain uses TRBV30 with TRBJ2-2; no clear D. Germline V gene data show CDR1 as GTSNPN and CDR2 as SVGIG (reference sequence). CDR3 length: 14 amino acids. V was pared by 4 bases and J by 6 bases, with 15 bases between. The CDR3 spells CAWTRTVAAGELFF. The CDR3 DNA follows: TGTGCCTGGACCCGGACGGTGGCCGCCGGGGAGCTGTTTTTT.